This TCR beta chain was obtained from a study of blood T cell repertoires in COVID-19. In the study overall: T cells, B-cell-depleted T cells, or PBMCs supplied cDNA or gDNA.

Cohort allocation depended upon clinical history that participants reported. Two negative PCRs, clearance, or symptom resolution were required of recovered Cohort 3 donors. Trimming took 4 bases from V and 1 from J, leaving 11 bases between them. Per germline, CDR1 SGHRS and CDR2 YFSETQ. CDR3 length equals 15 residues. With regard to this clone: Other DNA sequences from this sample encode an identical CDR3 as well.

In the study's own analysis: Amplification with reference gene primers provided the estimates of nucleated cell counts. TCRdb's table, derived via immunoSEQ multiplex PCR, lists solely in-frame clones and lacks some. V, J and clone size were drawn from that table, and D and trimming were deduced from the DNA. The data show about 310,000 clones, 80% to 90% seen once. Sequencing input: PBMCs or T cells enriched from blood (not recorded which). This chain connects TRBV5-1 to TRBJ2-2, with D tentatively TRBD2 (5 bases). The TCR originated in a man aged 25 to 40 who had recovered from COVID-19. The CDR3, as DNA: TGCGCCAGCAGCCCGGCGGGCTTGAACACCGGGGAGCTGTTTTTT. This sequence encodes CASSPAGLNTGELFF.